A selection of T cell receptor beta chains follows, all from one sample in a study of cytomegalovirus exposure and HLA in healthy donors. The data were produced by immunoSEQ multiplex PCR, yet TCRdb's version contains in-frame clones alone and is incomplete. This repertoire shows 90,000 to 100,000 clones, about 80% found once; its top ten account for about 6.6%. The sequenced sample was PBMCs. The receptors here all came from a man aged 35-49 years in good health and CMV-seropositive. Each CDR3 is given with its conserved first and last residue. The order of the fields is J gene, D gene, clone size, V gene, CDR3 protein, CDR3 DNA. D genes are given only for firm matches. Expanded clones get a size class; other rows say once, few or many, or leave the size out.

>TRBJ2-7|TRBD1|NA|TRBV11-2
CASSRARDSSYEQYF
TGTGCCAGCAGCCGGGCCCGGGACAGCTCCTACGAGCAGTACTTC
>TRBJ2-1|TRBD2|NA|TRBV9
CASSLGLAASYNEQFF
TGTGCCAGCAGCCTCGGACTAGCGGCATCCTACAATGAGCAGTTCTTC
>TRBJ1-1|NA|medium-sized|TRBV2
CASRLQQYTEAFF
TGTGCCAGCAGGCTACAGCAGTACACTGAAGCTTTCTTT
>TRBJ1-2|TRBD1|NA|TRBV28
CASSLETGLYGYTF
TGTGCCAGCAGTTTGGAGACAGGGCTCTATGGCTACACCTTC
>TRBJ2-3|TRBD2|NA|TRBV25-1
CASSERAGTRAADTQYF
TGTGCCAGCAGTGAAAGGGCCGGGACTAGAGCGGCAGATACGCAGTATTTT
>TRBJ2-7|TRBD2|NA|TRBV10-1
CASSEGRESDEQYF
TGCGCCAGCAGTGAAGGGCGGGAGAGCGACGAGCAGTACTTC
>TRBJ1-5|TRBD1|few|TRBV6-6
CASSETGAGQPQHF
TGTGCCAGCAGTGAGACAGGGGCGGGTCAGCCCCAGCATTTT
>TRBJ2-1|TRBD1|once|TRBV15
CATSSRRDSHEQFF
TGTGCCACCAGCAGCAGACGGGACAGCCATGAGCAGTTCTTC
>TRBJ1-5|NA|NA|TRBV28
CASTSMGGAGHF
TGTGCCAGCACCTCTATGGGGGGGGCCGGGCATTTT
>TRBJ2-5|TRBD1|NA|TRBV11-3
CASRARQGMETQYF
TGTGCCAGCAGGGCTAGACAGGGGATGGAGACCCAGTACTTC
>TRBJ1-1|NA|NA|TRBV28
CASSPTGGPNTEAFF
TGTGCCAGCAGCCCGACGGGGGGTCCGAACACTGAAGCTTTCTTT
>TRBJ2-3|TRBD2|once|TRBV19
CASSIERGARTDTQYF
TGTGCCAGTAGTATAGAGCGGGGGGCGCGCACAGATACGCAGTATTTT
>TRBJ1-6|TRBD1|NA|TRBV2
CASRGQGMGHSPLHF
TGTGCCAGCCGCGGACAGGGTATGGGTCATTCACCCCTCCACTTT
>TRBJ2-1|TRBD2|large|TRBV4-1
CASSQDGLAGQYNEQFF
TGCGCCAGCAGCCAAGATGGACTAGCGGGCCAATACAATGAGCAGTTCTTC
>TRBJ2-7|NA|NA|TRBV29-1
CSVGPQGMEQYF
TGCAGCGTTGGCCCACAGGGAATGGAGCAGTACTTC
>TRBJ1-1|NA|NA|TRBV10-2
CASSQQGWNTEAFF
TGCGCCAGCAGCCAGCAGGGGTGGAACACTGAAGCTTTCTTT
>TRBJ2-1|TRBD2|NA|TRBV7-9
CASSLSGSLYNEQFF
TGTGCCAGCAGTCTGAGCGGGAGCCTATACAATGAGCAGTTCTTC
>TRBJ1-6|NA|NA|TRBV27
CASSLSQVGSYNSPLHF
TGTGCCAGCAGTTTGAGTCAGGTCGGCTCCTATAATTCACCCCTCCACTTT
>TRBJ2-5|NA|NA|TRBV18
CASSPPSPAGETQYF
TGTGCCAGCTCACCCCCGAGCCCGGCGGGAGAGACCCAGTACTTC
>TRBJ2-2|NA|few|TRBV18
CASSPATGNTGELFF
TGTGCCAGCTCACCAGCAACGGGGAACACCGGGGAGCTGTTTTTT
>TRBJ2-1|TRBD2|NA|TRBV11-3
CASSQERGAGGRQFF
TGTGCCAGCAGCCAAGAGAGGGGGGCGGGAGGGCGACAGTTCTTC
>TRBJ2-7|NA|NA|TRBV11-2
CASSLGGRGAGYEQYF
TGTGCCAGCAGCTTAGGAGGCAGGGGCGCAGGGTACGAGCAGTACTTC
>TRBJ2-2|TRBD2|NA|TRBV7-8
CASSPSSGRVLTGELFF
TGTGCCAGCAGCCCGTCTAGCGGGAGAGTATTGACCGGGGAGCTGTTTTTT
>TRBJ2-2|TRBD1|NA|TRBV27
CASSYGTATYTGELFF
TGTGCCAGCAGTTACGGGACAGCGACCTACACCGGGGAGCTGTTTTTT
>TRBJ2-7|TRBD2|NA|TRBV10-3
CAISDGLAGHEQYF
TGTGCCATCAGTGATGGACTAGCGGGCCACGAGCAGTACTTC
>TRBJ1-1|NA|NA|TRBV5-1
CASSLPAGTLNTEAFF
TGCGCCAGCAGCTTGCCCGCTGGCACATTGAACACTGAAGCTTTCTTT
>TRBJ2-5|NA|few|TRBV18
CASSPPGRAASLGETQYF
TGTGCCAGCTCACCACCGGGCAGGGCCGCCAGCTTAGGGGAGACCCAGTACTTC
>TRBJ1-1|TRBD1|NA|TRBV2
CAIINNRGNTEAFF
TGTGCCATCATTAATAACAGGGGGAACACTGAAGCTTTCTTT
>TRBJ2-3|TRBD2|NA|TRBV27
CASSTPRTSGSTDTQYF
TGTGCCAGCTCAACTCCCCGGACTAGCGGGAGCACAGATACGCAGTATTTT
>TRBJ1-2|NA|NA|TRBV4-1
CASSQDSLVTAKNYGYTF
TGCGCCAGCAGCCAAGATAGTCTTGTCACAGCAAAAAACTATGGCTACACCTTC
>TRBJ2-1|NA|once|TRBV9
CASSVGGTPSQQFF
TGTGCCAGCAGCGTAGGAGGGACTCCGAGTCAGCAGTTCTTC
>TRBJ1-1|NA|NA|TRBV11-2
CASSNVRENTEAFF
TGTGCCAGCAGCAATGTGAGGGAGAACACTGAAGCTTTCTTT
>TRBJ1-2|NA|NA|TRBV10-2
CAGTSGVRGYTF
TGCGCCGGTACTTCAGGGGTGCGCGGCTACACCTTC
>TRBJ1-4|TRBD1|NA|TRBV15
CATSRDLTGALSEKLFF
TGTGCCACCAGCAGAGATTTAACAGGGGCCTTGAGTGAAAAACTGTTTTTT
>TRBJ1-2|NA|NA|TRBV28
CASSFRYGYTF
TGTGCCAGCAGTTTTCGGTATGGCTACACCTTC
>TRBJ1-5|TRBD1|NA|TRBV13
CASSLKGARGQPQHF
TGTGCCAGCAGCTTGAAGGGGGCGCGGGGTCAGCCCCAGCATTTT
>TRBJ2-7|TRBD2|few|TRBV10-3
CAISEPPGGTSGRRTYEQYF
TGTGCCATCAGTGAGCCCCCCGGCGGGACTAGCGGGAGGAGAACCTACGAGCAGTACTTC
>TRBJ2-1|NA|NA|TRBV5-4
CASSLGTRENNEQFF
TGTGCCAGCAGCTTGGGAACTAGGGAGAACAATGAGCAGTTCTTC
>TRBJ1-5|NA|once|TRBV14
CASSQGGGNQPQHF
TGTGCCAGCAGCCAAGGGGGGGGTAATCAGCCCCAGCATTTT
>TRBJ2-1|TRBD1|few|TRBV5-6
CASSPDRGSYNEQFF
TGTGCCAGCAGCCCAGACAGGGGGTCCTACAATGAGCAGTTCTTC
>TRBJ2-1|NA|few|TRBV5-4
CASSLGRERGNEQFF
TGTGCCAGCAGCTTGGGTCGGGAGAGGGGAAATGAGCAGTTCTTC
>TRBJ1-3|TRBD1|NA|TRBV9
CASSGQGSGNTIYF
TGTGCCAGCAGCGGACAGGGATCTGGAAACACCATATATTTT
>TRBJ2-1|NA|NA|TRBV7-2
CASRPRVGLEQFF
TGTGCCAGCAGACCCAGGGTAGGTCTTGAGCAGTTCTTC
>TRBJ2-1|NA|NA|TRBV27
CASSTTPADYNEQFF
TGTGCCAGCAGTACAACCCCGGCGGACTACAATGAGCAGTTCTTC
>TRBJ2-7|NA|NA|TRBV28
CASSLTYEQYF
TGTGCCAGCTCGTTAACCTACGAGCAGTACTTC
>TRBJ2-7|TRBD2|NA|TRBV7-8
CASSLGAGGIYEQYF
TGTGCCAGCAGCCTAGGGGCGGGGGGGATCTACGAGCAGTACTTC